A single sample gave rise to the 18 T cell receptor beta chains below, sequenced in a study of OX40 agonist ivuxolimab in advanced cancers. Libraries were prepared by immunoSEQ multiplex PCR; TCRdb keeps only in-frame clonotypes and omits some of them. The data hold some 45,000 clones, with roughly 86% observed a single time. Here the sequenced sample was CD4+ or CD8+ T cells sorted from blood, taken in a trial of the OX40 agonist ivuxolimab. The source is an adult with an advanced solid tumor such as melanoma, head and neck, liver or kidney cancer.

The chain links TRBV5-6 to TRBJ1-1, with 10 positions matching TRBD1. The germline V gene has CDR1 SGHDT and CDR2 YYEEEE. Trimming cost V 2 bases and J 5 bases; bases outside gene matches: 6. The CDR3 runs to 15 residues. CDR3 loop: CASSFGDRGQTEAFF. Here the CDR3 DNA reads TGTGCCAGCAGCTTCGGTGACAGGGGGCAAACTGAAGCTTTCTTT.

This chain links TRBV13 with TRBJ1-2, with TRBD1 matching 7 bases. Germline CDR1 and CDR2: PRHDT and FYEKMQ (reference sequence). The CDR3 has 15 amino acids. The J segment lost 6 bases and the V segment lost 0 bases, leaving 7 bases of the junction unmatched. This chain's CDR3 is CASSLGYRGPDGYTF. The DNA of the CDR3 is TGTGCCAGCAGCTTAGGGTACAGGGGACCGGATGGCTACACCTTC.

CDR3 region: CASSQELRSYNEQFF. The CDR3 DNA sequence: TGTGCCAGCAGCCAAGAACTCCGCTCCTACAATGAGCAGTTCTTC. V is TRBV4-2 and J is TRBJ2-1; D unclear. CDR1 LGHNA and CDR2 YNFKEQ come from the germline V gene. Trimming left V 0 bases short and J 0 bases short, with 6 bases between. CDR3 length equals 15 residues.

The CDR3 loop reads CASSYSTGVSYEQYF. DNA of the CDR3: TGTGCCAGCAGTTACTCGACAGGGGTCTCCTACGAGCAGTACTTC. V and J are TRBV6-5 and TRBJ2-7, with 8 bases fitting TRBD1. Losses at the gene ends were 0 bases for V and 0 bases for J; bases not matched to a gene: 1. Germline-derived CDR1 and CDR2 are MNHEY and SVGAGI. The CDR3 is 15 residues long.

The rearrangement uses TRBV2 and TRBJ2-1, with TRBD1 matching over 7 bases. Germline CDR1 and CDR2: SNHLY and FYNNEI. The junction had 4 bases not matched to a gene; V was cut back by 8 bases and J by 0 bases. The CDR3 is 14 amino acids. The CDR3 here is CASSGTDSYNEQFF. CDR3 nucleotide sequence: TGTGCCAGCTCAGGGACAGACTCCTACAATGAGCAGTTCTTC.

The CDR3 region has the DNA TGTGCCAGCAGTTACCGAGGACAGTCCGAGCAGTACTTC. It translates to CASSYRGQSEQYF. V usage is TRBV6-5 and J usage is TRBJ2-7; TRBD1 is a possible D gene (6 bases). Trimming took 2 bases from V and 6 from J, leaving 11 bases between them. The CDR3 contains 13 residues. Germline lookup yields CDR1 MNHEY and CDR2 SVGAGI.

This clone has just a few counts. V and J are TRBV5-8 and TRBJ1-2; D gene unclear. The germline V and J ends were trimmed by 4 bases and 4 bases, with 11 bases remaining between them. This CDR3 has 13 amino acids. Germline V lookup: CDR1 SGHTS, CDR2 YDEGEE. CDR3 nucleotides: TGTGCCAGCAGCGAGGGTCGGGGCTATGGCTACACCTTC. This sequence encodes CASSEGRGYGYTF.

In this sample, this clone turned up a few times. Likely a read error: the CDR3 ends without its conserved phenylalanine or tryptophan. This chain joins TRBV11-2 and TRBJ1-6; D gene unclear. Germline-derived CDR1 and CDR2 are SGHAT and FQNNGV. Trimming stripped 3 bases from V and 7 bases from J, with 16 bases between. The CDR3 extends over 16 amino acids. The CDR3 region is CASSFSPGSGNSPLHL. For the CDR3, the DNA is TGTGCCAGCAGCTTTTCCCCGGGGTCGGGCAATTCACCCCTCCACCTT.

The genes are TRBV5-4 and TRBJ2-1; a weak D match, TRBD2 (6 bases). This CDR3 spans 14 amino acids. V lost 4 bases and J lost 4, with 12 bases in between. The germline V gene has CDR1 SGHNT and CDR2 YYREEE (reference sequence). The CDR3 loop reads CASSAGDSYNEQFF. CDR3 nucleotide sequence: TGTGCCAGCAGCGCCGGGGACTCATACAATGAGCAGTTCTTC.

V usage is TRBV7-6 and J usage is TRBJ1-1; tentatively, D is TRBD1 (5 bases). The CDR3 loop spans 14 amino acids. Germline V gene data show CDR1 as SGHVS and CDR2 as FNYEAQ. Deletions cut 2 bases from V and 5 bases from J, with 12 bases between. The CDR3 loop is CASSLWGGSTEAFF. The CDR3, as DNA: TGTGCCAGCAGCTTATGGGGGGGGAGTACTGAAGCTTTCTTT.

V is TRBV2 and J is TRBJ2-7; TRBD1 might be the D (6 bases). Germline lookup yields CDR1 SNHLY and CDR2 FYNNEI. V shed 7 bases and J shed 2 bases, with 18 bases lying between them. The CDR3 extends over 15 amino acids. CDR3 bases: TGTGCCAGCAATTCTCAGGGGCCTGAACCCTACGAGCAGTACTTC. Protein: CASNSQGPEPYEQYF.

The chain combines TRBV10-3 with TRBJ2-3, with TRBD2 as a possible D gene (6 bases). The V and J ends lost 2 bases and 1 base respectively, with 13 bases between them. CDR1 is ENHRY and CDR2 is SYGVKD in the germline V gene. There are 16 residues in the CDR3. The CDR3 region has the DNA TGTGCCATCAGTGAGGCGGAGGAGGGAGGCACAGATACGCAGTATTTT. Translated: CAISEAEEGGTDTQYF.

In DNA form, the CDR3 reads TGTGCCAGCACCTTGGACAGCTACTACAATGAGCAGTTCTTC. Translation: CASTLDSYYNEQFF. The chain is built from TRBV14 and TRBJ2-1, with TRBD1 as a possible D gene (6 bases). The germline V and J ends were trimmed by 7 bases and 3 bases, with 13 bases remaining between them. Looked up from germline, CDR1 is SGHDN and CDR2 is FVKESK. This CDR3 has 14 amino acids. The full variable domain, completed using reference TRBV14 and TRBJ2-1, is EAGVTQFPSHSVIEKGQTVTLRCDPISGHDNLYWYRRVMGKEIKFLLHFVKESKQDESGMPNNRFLAERTGGTYSTLKVQPAELEDSGVYFCASTLDSYYNEQFFGPGTRLTVL.

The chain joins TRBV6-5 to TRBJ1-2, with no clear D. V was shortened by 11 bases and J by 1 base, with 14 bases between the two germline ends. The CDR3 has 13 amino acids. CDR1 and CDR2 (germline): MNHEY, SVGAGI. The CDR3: CAARSTGNYGYTF. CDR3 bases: TGTGCCGCCCGGAGTACGGGTAACTATGGCTACACCTTC.

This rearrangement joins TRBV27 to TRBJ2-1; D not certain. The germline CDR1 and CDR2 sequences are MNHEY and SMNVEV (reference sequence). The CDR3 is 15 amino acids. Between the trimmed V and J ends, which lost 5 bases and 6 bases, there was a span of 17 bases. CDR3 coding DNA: TGTGCCAGCAGTCAAACTCCCGGGTCTAGCAATGAGCAGTTCTTC. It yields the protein CASSQTPGSSNEQFF.

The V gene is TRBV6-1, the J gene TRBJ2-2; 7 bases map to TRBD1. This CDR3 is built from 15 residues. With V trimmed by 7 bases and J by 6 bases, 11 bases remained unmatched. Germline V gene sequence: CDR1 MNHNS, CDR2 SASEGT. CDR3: CASTPDRVYPGELFF. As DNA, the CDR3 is TGTGCCAGCACGCCCGACAGGGTTTACCCCGGGGAGCTGTTTTTT.

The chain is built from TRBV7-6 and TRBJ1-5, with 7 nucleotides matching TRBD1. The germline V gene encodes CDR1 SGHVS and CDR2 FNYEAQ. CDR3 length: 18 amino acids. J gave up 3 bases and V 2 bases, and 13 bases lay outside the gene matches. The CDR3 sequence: CASSLIPGRDSHNQPQHF. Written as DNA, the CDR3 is TGTGCCAGCAGCTTAATCCCGGGTAGGGACAGCCACAATCAGCCCCAGCATTTT. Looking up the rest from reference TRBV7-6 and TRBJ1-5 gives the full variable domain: GAGVSQSPRYKVTKRGQDVALRCDPISGHVSLYWYRQALGQGPEFLTYFNYEAQQDKSGLPNDRFSAERPEGSISTLTIQRTEQRDSAMYRCASSLIPGRDSHNQPQHFGDGTRLSIL.

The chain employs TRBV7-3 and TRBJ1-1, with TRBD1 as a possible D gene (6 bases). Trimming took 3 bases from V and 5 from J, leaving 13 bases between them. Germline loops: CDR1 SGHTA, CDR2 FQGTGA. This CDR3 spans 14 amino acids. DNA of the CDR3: TGTGCCAGCAGCTTCGACCACCAGGGGACTGAAGCTTTCTTT. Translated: CASSFDHQGTEAFF.